The sequence of this TCR beta chain was determined in a study of blood T cell repertoires in COVID-19. V lost 8 bases and J lost 5, with 16 bases in between. Germline assignment: CDR1 MDHEN and CDR2 SYDVKM. There are 14 residues in the CDR3. Per the original methods: Amplified reference gene primers provided the basis for estimating nucleated cell counts. Using immunoSEQ multiplex PCR, the repertoire was profiled, and TCRdb retains in-frame clones only, with some absent. The V and J calls and clone size come from that table; D and trimming were worked out from the DNA. Among 90,000 to 120,000 clones, 89% were seen once, and the ten largest hold nearly 5%.

The rearrangement uses TRBV28 and TRBJ2-1, with D maybe TRBD2 (5 bases). The sequence was collected from a man aged 35-49 years with active or convalescent COVID-19. The sequenced material came from peripheral blood. The CDR3 reads CASLRAGIHNEQFF. As DNA, the CDR3 is TGTGCCAGCCTGCGTGCCGGGATTCACAATGAGCAGTTCTTC.